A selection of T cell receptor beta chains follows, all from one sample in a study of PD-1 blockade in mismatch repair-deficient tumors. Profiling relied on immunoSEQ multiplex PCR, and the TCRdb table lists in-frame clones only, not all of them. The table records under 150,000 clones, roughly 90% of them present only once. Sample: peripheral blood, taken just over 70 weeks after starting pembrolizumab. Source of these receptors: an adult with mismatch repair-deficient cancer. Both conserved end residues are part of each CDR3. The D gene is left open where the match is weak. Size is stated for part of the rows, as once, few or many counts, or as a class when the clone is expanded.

CDR3 DNA: TGCAGCGTTGAAGATCCGGGACACGACCGACCCTACGAGCAGTACTTC
CDR3 protein: CSVEDPGHDRPYEQYF
D gene: -
V gene: TRBV29-1
clone size: -
J gene: TRBJ2-7

CDR3 DNA: TGTGCCTGGCACTACAGGGACCCCGGGGAGCTGTTTTTT
CDR3 protein: CAWHYRDPGELFF
D gene: -
V gene: TRBV30
clone size: -
J gene: TRBJ2-2

CDR3 DNA: TGTGCCAGTAGTGATCAGGGGAACACTGAAGCTTTCTTT
CDR3 protein: CASSDQGNTEAFF
D gene: -
V gene: TRBV19
clone size: -
J gene: TRBJ1-1

CDR3 DNA: TGTGCCAGCTCAGTCGGGACTAGCGGCCCCTACAATGAGCAGTTCTTC
CDR3 protein: CASSVGTSGPYNEQFF
D gene: TRBD2
V gene: TRBV18
clone size: -
J gene: TRBJ2-1

CDR3 DNA: TGTGCCAGCAGCTTGGAGAGGGATACGCAGTATTTT
CDR3 protein: CASSLERDTQYF
D gene: -
V gene: TRBV5-5
clone size: few
J gene: TRBJ2-3

CDR3 DNA: TGTGCCAGCAGCTTCGACTCCACAGATACGCAGTATTTT
CDR3 protein: CASSFDSTDTQYF
D gene: -
V gene: TRBV11-2
clone size: -
J gene: TRBJ2-3

CDR3 DNA: TGTGCCAGCAGTGAATGGAGAGTTGGAGCTTTCTTT
CDR3 protein: CASSEWRVGAFF
D gene: -
V gene: TRBV25-1
clone size: -
J gene: TRBJ1-1

CDR3 DNA: TGTGCCGAACGGGTCGGGACGGATACCTACGAGCAGTACTTC
CDR3 protein: CAERVGTDTYEQYF
D gene: -
V gene: TRBV28
clone size: -
J gene: TRBJ2-7

CDR3 DNA: TGTGCCACCAGCAGAGATGGGGACTCCTCACCCACAGATACGCAGTATTTT
CDR3 protein: CATSRDGDSSPTDTQYF
D gene: -
V gene: TRBV15
clone size: few
J gene: TRBJ2-3

CDR3 DNA: TGCGCCAGCAGCTTGACAGGGGCCTACGAGCAGTACTTC
CDR3 protein: CASSLTGAYEQYF
D gene: TRBD1
V gene: TRBV5-1
clone size: -
J gene: TRBJ2-7

CDR3 DNA: TGCGCCAGCAGCCAAGATTCCGGCAGACTCAATGAGCAGTTCTTC
CDR3 protein: CASSQDSGRLNEQFF
D gene: -
V gene: TRBV4-3
clone size: once
J gene: TRBJ2-1

CDR3 DNA: TGTGCCAGCAGCTTTCGGCAGGGAGAAGAGACCCAGTACTTC
CDR3 protein: CASSFRQGEETQYF
D gene: -
V gene: TRBV7-9
clone size: -
J gene: TRBJ2-5

CDR3 DNA: TGTGCCAGCAGTTCTTCCCCAGGGTATGAAAAACTGTTTTTT
CDR3 protein: CASSSSPGYEKLFF
D gene: -
V gene: TRBV27
clone size: -
J gene: TRBJ1-4

CDR3 DNA: TGTGCCAGCAGCGCCGGGACTAGCGGGAACAATGAGCAGTTCTTC
CDR3 protein: CASSAGTSGNNEQFF
D gene: TRBD2
V gene: TRBV9
clone size: -
J gene: TRBJ2-1

CDR3 DNA: TGTGCCAGCAAGAGGGGAAGCACAGATACGCAGTATTTT
CDR3 protein: CASKRGSTDTQYF
D gene: -
V gene: TRBV6-1
clone size: -
J gene: TRBJ2-3

CDR3 DNA: TGCAGCGTTGAAGGGGACAGGTGGAGGAATGGCTACACCTTC
CDR3 protein: CSVEGDRWRNGYTF
D gene: TRBD1
V gene: TRBV29-1
clone size: once
J gene: TRBJ1-2

CDR3 DNA: TGCAGCGTCCCCGACAGTGCTTATGGCTACACCTTC
CDR3 protein: CSVPDSAYGYTF
D gene: -
V gene: TRBV29-1
clone size: once
J gene: TRBJ1-2

CDR3 DNA: TGTGCCAGCAGTTTATGGGGCAGGGCTTTCTTT
CDR3 protein: CASSLWGRAFF
D gene: -
V gene: TRBV27
clone size: once
J gene: TRBJ1-1

CDR3 DNA: TGCGCCAGCAGCCAAGATCGCACTAGCGGGAGCTACGAGCAGTACTTC
CDR3 protein: CASSQDRTSGSYEQYF
D gene: TRBD2
V gene: TRBV4-1
clone size: -
J gene: TRBJ2-7

CDR3 DNA: TGTGCCAGCAGCTTAACGGGCGCAGGGACCACTGAAGCTTTCTTT
CDR3 protein: CASSLTGAGTTEAFF
D gene: -
V gene: TRBV7-3
clone size: -
J gene: TRBJ1-1

CDR3 DNA: TGTGCCAGCAGCTCCAGCGACTACGAGCAGTACTTC
CDR3 protein: CASSSSDYEQYF
D gene: -
V gene: TRBV7-9
clone size: -
J gene: TRBJ2-7

CDR3 DNA: TGTGCCAGCAGCTTAGTCAGACAAACCCGGGGGGCCCAGTACTTC
CDR3 protein: CASSLVRQTRGAQYF
D gene: TRBD2
V gene: TRBV7-8
clone size: -
J gene: TRBJ2-5

CDR3 DNA: TGTGCCAGCAGTACCCTTAATGAGCAGTTCTTC
CDR3 protein: CASSTLNEQFF
D gene: -
V gene: TRBV5-6
clone size: few
J gene: TRBJ2-1

CDR3 DNA: TGTGCCACCAGCAGTTGGGGAAATGAGCAGTTCTTC
CDR3 protein: CATSSWGNEQFF
D gene: -
V gene: TRBV15
clone size: -
J gene: TRBJ2-1

CDR3 DNA: TGTGCCTGGAGTGTACTAGCGGGAAACACAGATACGCAGTATTTT
CDR3 protein: CAWSVLAGNTDTQYF
D gene: TRBD2
V gene: TRBV30
clone size: -
J gene: TRBJ2-3

CDR3 DNA: TGTGCCAGCAGCACCCCTCAGGGGAGCTCCTACAATGAGCAGTTCTTC
CDR3 protein: CASSTPQGSSYNEQFF
D gene: -
V gene: TRBV7-9
clone size: -
J gene: TRBJ2-1

CDR3 DNA: TGCGCCAGCAGCTTGGAACAGGGCTACGAGCAGTACTTC
CDR3 protein: CASSLEQGYEQYF
D gene: -
V gene: TRBV5-1
clone size: -
J gene: TRBJ2-7

CDR3 DNA: TGTGCCTGGAGTGTGACTAGCGGGAGGGAGCAGTTCTTC
CDR3 protein: CAWSVTSGREQFF
D gene: TRBD2
V gene: TRBV30
clone size: few
J gene: TRBJ2-1

CDR3 DNA: TGTGCCAGCAGTGGACTAGCGGGACCAGATACGCAGTATTTT
CDR3 protein: CASSGLAGPDTQYF
D gene: TRBD2
V gene: TRBV6-1
clone size: few
J gene: TRBJ2-3

CDR3 DNA: TGTGCCAGCACCCAGGGGGCGCATACAGATACGCAGTATTTT
CDR3 protein: CASTQGAHTDTQYF
D gene: TRBD1
V gene: TRBV2
clone size: -
J gene: TRBJ2-3

CDR3 DNA: TGTGCCAGCAGCTACGGCAGGACCTACGAGCAGTACTTC
CDR3 protein: CASSYGRTYEQYF
D gene: -
V gene: TRBV7-9
clone size: -
J gene: TRBJ2-7

CDR3 DNA: TGCGCCAGCAGCCAATCCTTGGCCGTGGACTACACCTTC
CDR3 protein: CASSQSLAVDYTF
D gene: -
V gene: TRBV4-1
clone size: few
J gene: TRBJ1-2

CDR3 DNA: TGCGCCAGCAGCCCTCGACAGGGGCAGGGGGATACTGAAGCTTTCTTT
CDR3 protein: CASSPRQGQGDTEAFF
D gene: TRBD1
V gene: TRBV4-1
clone size: -
J gene: TRBJ1-1

CDR3 DNA: TGTGCCTGGACCGTGGGGCAGGGGGTCCACGAGCAGTACTTC
CDR3 protein: CAWTVGQGVHEQYF
D gene: TRBD1
V gene: TRBV30
clone size: -
J gene: TRBJ2-7

CDR3 DNA: TGTGCCAGCAGCTCCTCAGGACTCGCTATAATCAATGAGCAGTTCTTC
CDR3 protein: CASSSSGLAIINEQFF
D gene: -
V gene: TRBV7-3
clone size: -
J gene: TRBJ2-1

CDR3 DNA: TGTGCCAGCAGTTTCGGGGACACTGAAGCTTTCTTT
CDR3 protein: CASSFGDTEAFF
D gene: -
V gene: TRBV6-5
clone size: -
J gene: TRBJ1-1

CDR3 DNA: TGTGCCAGCAGTTCCTGGGGACTAGCAGACTACGAGCAGTACTTC
CDR3 protein: CASSSWGLADYEQYF
D gene: TRBD2
V gene: TRBV7-2
clone size: once
J gene: TRBJ2-7

CDR3 DNA: TGCGCCAGCAGCCACGACGATGGGACTTGGACAGGCACAGATACGCAGTATTTT
CDR3 protein: CASSHDDGTWTGTDTQYF
D gene: -
V gene: TRBV4-1
clone size: -
J gene: TRBJ2-3

CDR3 DNA: TGTGCCAGCAGCCTTCTTGGAGGGGCGGGCGAGCAGTACTTC
CDR3 protein: CASSLLGGAGEQYF
D gene: -
V gene: TRBV5-4
clone size: few
J gene: TRBJ2-7

CDR3 DNA: TGTGCCAGCAGTTATTCAGGGGGACTGGATGGCTACACCTTC
CDR3 protein: CASSYSGGLDGYTF
D gene: TRBD1
V gene: TRBV28
clone size: -
J gene: TRBJ1-2

CDR3 DNA: TGTGCCAGCAGCTACGAGCCGGGACGCCTTTCGGGGGATACGCAGTATTTT
CDR3 protein: CASSYEPGRLSGDTQYF
D gene: -
V gene: TRBV7-3
clone size: -
J gene: TRBJ2-3

CDR3 DNA: TGTGCCTGGAGTGGACTAGCGGGAGTCGACGAGCAGTACTTC
CDR3 protein: CAWSGLAGVDEQYF
D gene: TRBD2
V gene: TRBV30
clone size: -
J gene: TRBJ2-7

CDR3 DNA: TGCGCCAGCAGCCAGGAACCTAGCTCTGGCAATGAGCAGTTCTTC
CDR3 protein: CASSQEPSSGNEQFF
D gene: -
V gene: TRBV4-1
clone size: -
J gene: TRBJ2-1

CDR3 DNA: TGTGCCAGCAGCTTGCGGACAGGGATAAACACTGAAGCTTTCTTT
CDR3 protein: CASSLRTGINTEAFF
D gene: TRBD1
V gene: TRBV11-3
clone size: -
J gene: TRBJ1-1

CDR3 DNA: TGCGCCAGCAGCTTACAGACAGGGGACGGATACGAGCAGTACTTC
CDR3 protein: CASSLQTGDGYEQYF
D gene: TRBD1
V gene: TRBV5-1
clone size: -
J gene: TRBJ2-7

CDR3 DNA: TGTGCCAGTATGGGAACCGGGACATGGAGGGAAAAACTGTTTTTT
CDR3 protein: CASMGTGTWREKLFF
D gene: -
V gene: TRBV19
clone size: -
J gene: TRBJ1-4

CDR3 DNA: TGTGCCAGCAGCTTCGGGGGGGCGCCCAGGCAGTACTTC
CDR3 protein: CASSFGGAPRQYF
D gene: TRBD2
V gene: TRBV7-9
clone size: -
J gene: TRBJ2-7

CDR3 DNA: TGCGCCAGCAGCCAACGGGGCGGGACCCCACACACAGATACGCAGTATTTT
CDR3 protein: CASSQRGGTPHTDTQYF
D gene: -
V gene: TRBV4-1
clone size: -
J gene: TRBJ2-3